This is a list of T cell receptor beta chains from one sample in a study of CD8+ T cells in alopecia areata. Measured with immunoSEQ multiplex PCR; TCRdb has only the in-frame clones, and not every one. This sample carries 190,000 or so clones, roughly 61% of them seen once, and the ten largest clones take roughly an eighth. Sequences were derived from CD8+ T cells sorted from blood, sampled at week 24, from a patient treated with tofacitinib. These receptors all stem from a human donor with alopecia areata. Both conserved end residues are part of each CDR3. D genes are given only for firm matches. A clone size is listed for some rows: how often the clone was seen (once, few, many), or a class if it is expanded.

d_gene	abundance	v_gene	j_gene	CDR3aa	CDR3nt
NA	NA	TRBV13	TRBJ1-2	CASSHPSEGDGYTF	TGTGCCAGCAGCCACCCAAGCGAGGGGGATGGCTACACCTTC
TRBD2	NA	TRBV6-4	TRBJ2-3	CASSELARVTDTQYF	TGTGCCAGCAGTGAACTAGCGAGGGTCACAGATACGCAGTATTTT
TRBD1	few	TRBV6-1	TRBJ1-5	CASSETPTGGDSNQPQHF	TGTGCCAGCAGTGAAACTCCTACAGGGGGAGATAGCAATCAGCCCCAGCATTTT
NA	NA	TRBV5-1	TRBJ2-7	CASSPGTESYEQYF	TGCGCCAGCAGCCCCGGGACGGAGTCCTACGAGCAGTACTTC
TRBD1	NA	TRBV7-2	TRBJ1-1	CASHRGTEAFF	TGTGCCAGCCACAGGGGCACTGAAGCTTTCTTT
TRBD2	NA	TRBV13	TRBJ2-1	CASSPRTSGGAIEQFF	TGTGCCAGCAGCCCCCGGACTAGCGGGGGGGCGATTGAGCAGTTCTTC
NA	NA	TRBV30	TRBJ2-3	CAWSPEADTQYF	TGTGCCTGGAGTCCCGAGGCAGATACGCAGTATTTT
NA	NA	TRBV29-1	TRBJ2-2	CSVAAASGELFF	TGCAGCGTTGCGGCAGCCTCCGGGGAGCTGTTTTTT
TRBD1	few	TRBV30	TRBJ1-5	CAWSKGQGNQPQHF	TGTGCCTGGAGTAAAGGACAGGGCAATCAGCCCCAGCATTTT
TRBD2	NA	TRBV30	TRBJ2-7	CAWTGGTYEQYF	TGTGCCTGGACGGGAGGAACCTACGAGCAGTACTTC
TRBD2	few	TRBV29-1	TRBJ2-7	CSVEARGSSYEQYF	TGCAGCGTTGAAGCGCGGGGGAGCTCCTACGAGCAGTACTTC
TRBD2	few	TRBV13	TRBJ2-5	CASSSGLAGSHPETQYF	TGTGCCAGCAGCTCGGGACTAGCGGGCTCCCACCCAGAGACCCAGTACTTC
NA	few	TRBV7-8	TRBJ1-2	CASSPGQINYGYTF	TGTGCCAGCAGCCCCGGACAGATTAACTATGGCTACACCTTC
NA	few	TRBV7-9	TRBJ1-4	CASSSQTPRAETEKLFF	TGTGCCAGCAGCTCCCAAACCCCCAGGGCCGAAACTGAAAAACTGTTTTTT
NA	NA	TRBV27	TRBJ2-7	CASSSPTVSYEQYF	TGTGCCAGCAGTTCCCCCACAGTCTCCTACGAGCAGTACTTC
NA	NA	TRBV27	TRBJ1-4	CASSLWSGDHEKLFF	TGTGCCAGCAGTTTATGGTCAGGGGATCATGAAAAACTGTTTTTT
NA	NA	TRBV2	TRBJ1-1	CANRGGNTEAFF	TGTGCCAACCGAGGGGGTAACACTGAAGCTTTCTTT
TRBD1	few	TRBV27	TRBJ1-1	CASSLRGDRGAFF	TGTGCCAGCAGTTTAAGAGGCGACAGGGGGGCTTTCTTT
NA	NA	TRBV6-6	TRBJ2-1	CASIGGYNEQFF	TGTGCCAGCATCGGAGGATACAATGAGCAGTTCTTC
NA	NA	TRBV5-1	TRBJ1-2	CASSLAVGPRDGYTF	TGCGCCAGCAGCTTGGCCGTGGGGCCTAGGGATGGCTACACCTTC
NA	NA	TRBV15	TRBJ2-7	CATGGVSSYEQYF	TGTGCCACCGGAGGAGTGAGCTCCTACGAGCAGTACTTC
NA	NA	TRBV10-1	TRBJ2-6	CASSEWLRGSSGANVLTF	TGCGCCAGCAGTGAGTGGCTCAGGGGAAGCTCTGGGGCCAACGTCCTGACTTTC
TRBD1	NA	TRBV5-6	TRBJ2-1	CASSPRLKDRSSYNEQFF	TGTGCCAGCAGCCCCCGGCTCAAGGACAGGAGCTCCTACAATGAGCAGTTCTTC
TRBD1	NA	TRBV15	TRBJ1-6	CATSRDPSTGGISYNSPLHF	TGTGCCACCAGCAGAGATCCCTCGACAGGGGGTATCAGCTATAATTCACCCCTCCACTTT
NA	few	TRBV27	TRBJ2-5	CASSTLRGLEETQYF	TGTGCCAGCAGTACACTCAGGGGATTGGAGGAGACCCAGTACTTC
TRBD2	NA	TRBV30	TRBJ2-6	CAWSVGRVAGANVLTF	TGTGCCTGGAGTGTAGGGAGGGTAGCTGGGGCCAACGTCCTGACTTTC
NA	NA	TRBV6-5	TRBJ2-3	CASRSRQFYTQYF	TGTGCCAGCAGATCAAGACAGTTTTATACGCAGTATTTT
NA	NA	TRBV7-6	TRBJ2-2	CASSLGRPLSGSTGELFF	TGTGCCAGCAGCTTAGGGCGGCCTCTGTCGGGATCCACCGGGGAGCTGTTTTTT
NA	NA	TRBV4-2	TRBJ1-5	CASSQDLMAANQPQHF	TGTGCCAGCAGCCAAGATCTAATGGCGGCCAATCAGCCCCAGCATTTT
NA	few	TRBV30	TRBJ1-2	CAWSPPPVAGYTF	TGTGCCTGGAGTCCCCCTCCAGTGGCTGGCTACACCTTC
NA	NA	TRBV30	TRBJ1-4	CAWSRENEKLFF	TGTGCCTGGAGTAGGGAAAATGAAAAACTGTTTTTT
TRBD2	NA	TRBV2	TRBJ2-3	CASSDLAVTDTQYF	TGTGCCAGCAGTGACCTAGCGGTCACAGATACGCAGTATTTT
TRBD1	NA	TRBV15	TRBJ2-7	CATSDHPYGQGAYEQYF	TGTGCCACCAGCGATCACCCCTACGGACAGGGGGCCTACGAGCAGTACTTC
TRBD1	NA	TRBV4-1	TRBJ1-1	CASSHGTGLNTEAFF	TGCGCCAGCAGCCACGGGACAGGGTTGAACACTGAAGCTTTCTTT
NA	NA	TRBV5-1	TRBJ1-2	CASSLGAEANYGYTF	TGCGCCAGCAGCTTGGGAGCGGAAGCTAACTATGGCTACACCTTC
NA	NA	TRBV29-1	TRBJ1-1	CSVSGEVEAFF	TGCAGCGTTTCGGGAGAGGTGGAAGCTTTCTTT
TRBD1	once	TRBV12-5	TRBJ2-5	CASGLVIPSWQWTGEAQETQYF	TGTGCTAGTGGTTTGGTAATCCCTAGCTGGCAGTGGACAGGGGAGGCCCAAGAGACCCAGTACTTC
NA	NA	TRBV9	TRBJ2-1	CASSVEAYNEQFF	TGTGCCAGCAGCGTAGAAGCCTACAATGAGCAGTTCTTC
TRBD2	NA	TRBV6-5	TRBJ2-2	CASSRLAVDTGELFF	TGTGCCAGCAGTCGACTAGCGGTTGACACCGGGGAGCTGTTTTTT
NA	NA	TRBV6-1	TRBJ2-2	CAGGAANTGELFF	TGTGCCGGAGGGGCAGCGAACACCGGGGAGCTGTTTTTT
NA	NA	TRBV4-1	TRBJ2-7	CASSHSSGTTYEQYF	TGCGCCAGCAGCCATTCCTCCGGGACAACCTACGAGCAGTACTTC
TRBD2	few	TRBV14	TRBJ2-7	CASSRRTSVRMWEQYF	TGTGCCAGCAGCCGCCGGACTAGCGTCAGAATGTGGGAGCAGTACTTC
TRBD2	few	TRBV12-5	TRBJ2-3	CASGEPRGEAGGPVDTQYF	TGTGCTAGTGGTGAGCCCCGAGGGGAAGCGGGGGGGCCGGTAGATACGCAGTATTTT
NA	NA	TRBV27	TRBJ2-1	CASSLGPALSYNEQFF	TGTGCCAGCAGTTTAGGGCCAGCGCTTTCCTACAATGAGCAGTTCTTC
TRBD1	NA	TRBV10-2	TRBJ1-2	CASSESTGFEGYTF	TGCGCCAGCAGTGAGTCGACAGGGTTCGAAGGCTACACCTTC
NA	NA	TRBV7-9	TRBJ2-5	CANPGITGEIQETQYF	TGTGCCAACCCGGGTATTACGGGGGAGATCCAAGAGACCCAGTACTTC
NA	NA	TRBV19	TRBJ1-2	CASRGLLVDYYGYTF	TGTGCCAGTAGGGGCCTTTTGGTTGACTACTATGGCTACACCTTC
NA	NA	TRBV7-9	TRBJ2-5	CASSLEGGRYQETQYF	TGTGCCAGCAGCTTAGAGGGGGGCCGGTACCAAGAGACCCAGTACTTC
NA	few	TRBV11-2	TRBJ2-1	CASSLRDEQFF	TGTGCCAGCAGCTTACGGGATGAGCAGTTCTTC
NA	few	TRBV30	TRBJ1-1	CAWSVHRATEAFF	TGTGCCTGGAGTGTACACAGGGCCACTGAAGCTTTCTTT
NA	NA	TRBV11-2	TRBJ1-2	CASSLGQTNYGYTF	TGTGCCAGCAGCTTAGGGCAGACTAACTATGGCTACACCTTC
NA	NA	TRBV6-5	TRBJ1-5	CASKAHVGQPQHF	TGTGCCAGCAAGGCACACGTTGGACAGCCCCAGCATTTT
TRBD1	NA	TRBV6-4	TRBJ2-2	CASSWTGLDTGELFF	TGTGCCAGCAGTTGGACAGGGTTGGACACCGGGGAGCTGTTTTTT
NA	NA	TRBV7-7	TRBJ2-3	CASSYRTEESTDTQYF	TGTGCTAGCAGTTATCGGACGGAGGAAAGCACAGATACGCAGTATTTT
NA	NA	TRBV12-5	TRBJ2-5	CASGLWTPIGETQYF	TGTGCTAGTGGTTTGTGGACTCCAATTGGGGAGACCCAGTACTTC